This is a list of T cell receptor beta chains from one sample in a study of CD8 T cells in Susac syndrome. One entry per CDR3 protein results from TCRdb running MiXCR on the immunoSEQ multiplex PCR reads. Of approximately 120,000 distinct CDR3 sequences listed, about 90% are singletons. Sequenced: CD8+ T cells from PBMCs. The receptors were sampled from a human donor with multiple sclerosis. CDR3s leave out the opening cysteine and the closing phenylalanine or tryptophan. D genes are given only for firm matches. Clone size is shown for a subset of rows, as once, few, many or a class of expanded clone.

CDR3aa: ASSIAGGMGEQY
d_gene: TRBD2
abundance: .
v_gene: TRBV27

CDR3aa: ASSPSGGGELF
d_gene: TRBD2
abundance: .
v_gene: TRBV19

CDR3aa: ASSQVPTEATYGYT
d_gene: .
abundance: .
v_gene: TRBV4-1

CDR3aa: SVPGQGADEQF
d_gene: TRBD1
abundance: .
v_gene: TRBV29-1

CDR3aa: ASSLAGGPKNEQF
d_gene: TRBD2
abundance: .
v_gene: TRBV6-6

CDR3aa: ASRRGSNEQY
d_gene: .
abundance: few
v_gene: TRBV5-1

CDR3aa: ASSLAVAGEAEQF
d_gene: TRBD2
abundance: .
v_gene: TRBV7-9

CDR3aa: ASSKVPRGISGELF
d_gene: .
abundance: .
v_gene: TRBV21-1

CDR3aa: SVEARGTGEAF
d_gene: TRBD1
abundance: .
v_gene: TRBV29-1

CDR3aa: ASSWTFGGVNQPQH
d_gene: .
abundance: .
v_gene: TRBV19

CDR3aa: ASTGTIYGYT
d_gene: .
abundance: once
v_gene: TRBV9

CDR3aa: SARDAGSDTGELF
d_gene: .
abundance: .
v_gene: TRBV20-1

CDR3aa: ASSQGTVYQETQY
d_gene: .
abundance: .
v_gene: TRBV4-2

CDR3aa: ASSSGNQPQH
d_gene: .
abundance: .
v_gene: TRBV19

CDR3aa: ASSLTGIYYGYT
d_gene: .
abundance: .
v_gene: TRBV7-9

CDR3aa: ASSPQHPGDGYT
d_gene: .
abundance: .
v_gene: TRBV6-5

CDR3aa: SALGQDRSVGNEQF
d_gene: TRBD1
abundance: .
v_gene: TRBV20-1

CDR3aa: ATSDSQGSPETQY
d_gene: .
abundance: .
v_gene: TRBV24-1